The rows below give T cell receptor beta chains drawn from one sample of a study of cytomegalovirus exposure and HLA in healthy donors. The table came from immunoSEQ multiplex PCR; TCRdb's copy has only in-frame clones and leaves some out. The data show under 250,000 clones, about 85% seen once. Material: PBMCs. The receptors come from a human donor in good health. Each CDR3 is given with its conserved first and last residue.

TRBV9	TRBJ2-5	CASSANSGRSLGETQYF
TRBV9	TRBJ2-1	CASSTGQSSYNEQFF
TRBV15	TRBJ2-7	CATSRDFRVGEQYF
TRBV5-1	TRBJ1-1	CASSRETGVGEAFF
TRBV19	TRBJ2-7	CASSWTNEGEQYF
TRBV29-1	TRBJ2-7	CSVNDRGSYEQYF
TRBV29-1	TRBJ2-2	CSVEGLEDTGELFF
TRBV28	TRBJ2-3	CASHGASDTQYF
TRBV30	TRBJ2-5	CALSSAGWGGTQYF
TRBV19	TRBJ2-5	CASRDDRDRSNF
TRBV25-1	TRBJ1-2	CASSEQGDYGYTF
TRBV28	TRBJ2-2	CASSTSIASSIGELFF
TRBV5-4	TRBJ2-2	CASLPGQGATGELFF
TRBV18	TRBJ2-6	CASSPQQDSGANVLTF
TRBV5-1	TRBJ1-2	CASSLAGTGNYGYTF